This T cell receptor (beta chain) was recovered during a study of blood T cell repertoires in COVID-19. The wider study: Material from acute and convalescent COVID-19 was sourced from the United States, Italy and Spain. Sample material is recorded as cDNA or gDNA derived from T cells, B-cell-depleted T cells, or PBMCs.

The germline V and J ends were trimmed by 6 bases and 3 bases, with 8 bases remaining between them. This CDR3 comprises 12 residues. Germline V gene lookup returns CDR1 SEHNR and CDR2 FQNEAQ (reference sequence). Per the original methods: Amplification of reference gene primers provided the estimated nucleated cell counts. Repertoires were generated with immunoSEQ multiplex PCR, while TCRdb's copy carries only in-frame clones and drops some. The DNA gave D and trimming, while V, J and clone size come from that table. This sample has fewer than 300,000 clones, with roughly nine tenths found just once.

The receptor was derived from a man aged 35 to 55 who had recovered from COVID-19. Sequences were obtained from peripheral blood. This chain connects TRBV7-9 to TRBJ1-2; D unresolved. CDR3 sequence: CASRRTDYGYTF. In nucleotides, the CDR3 is TGTGCCAGCAGGCGAACCGACTATGGCTACACCTTC. The whole variable domain, filled in from reference TRBV7-9 and TRBJ1-2, reads DTGVSQNPRHKITKRGQNVTFRCDPISEHNRLYWYRQTLGQGPEFLTYFQNEAQLEKSRLLSDRFSAERPKGSFSTLEIQRTEQGDSAMYLCASRRTDYGYTFGSGTRLTVV.